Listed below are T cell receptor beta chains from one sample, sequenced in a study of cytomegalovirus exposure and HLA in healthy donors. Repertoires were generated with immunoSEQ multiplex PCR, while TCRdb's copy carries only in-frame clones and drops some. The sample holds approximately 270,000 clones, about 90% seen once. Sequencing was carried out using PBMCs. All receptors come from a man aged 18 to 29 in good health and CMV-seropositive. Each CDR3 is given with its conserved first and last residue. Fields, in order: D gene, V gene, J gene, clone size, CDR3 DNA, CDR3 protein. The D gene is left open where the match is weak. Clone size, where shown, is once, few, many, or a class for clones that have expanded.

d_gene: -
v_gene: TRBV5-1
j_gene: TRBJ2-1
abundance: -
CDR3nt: TGCGCCAGCAGCTTGGAGGGGGACAAAATCCAGTTCTTC
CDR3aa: CASSLEGDKIQFF

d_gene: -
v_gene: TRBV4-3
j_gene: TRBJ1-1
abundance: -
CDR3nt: TGCGCCAGCAGCCAAGATCAGATGAACACTGAAGCTTTCTTT
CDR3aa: CASSQDQMNTEAFF

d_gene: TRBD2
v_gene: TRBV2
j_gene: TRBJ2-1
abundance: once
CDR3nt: TGTGCCAGCAGTGACGGCCGGGAGGTGGGCGACTATGAGCAGTTCTTC
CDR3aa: CASSDGREVGDYEQFF

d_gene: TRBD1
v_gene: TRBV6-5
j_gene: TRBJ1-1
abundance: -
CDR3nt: TGTGCCAGCAGTTACTCGACAGGGTTCACTGAAGCTTTCTTT
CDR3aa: CASSYSTGFTEAFF

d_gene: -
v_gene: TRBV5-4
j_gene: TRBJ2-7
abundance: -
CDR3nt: TGTGCCAGCAGCTTGGATCGTGGCGAGCAGTACTTC
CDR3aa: CASSLDRGEQYF

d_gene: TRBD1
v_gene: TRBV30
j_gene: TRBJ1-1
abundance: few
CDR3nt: TGTGCCTGGAGTGTACGGACAGGTTACATGAACACTGAAGCTTTCTTT
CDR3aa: CAWSVRTGYMNTEAFF

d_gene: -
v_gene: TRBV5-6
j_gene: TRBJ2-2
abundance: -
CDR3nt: TGTGCCAGCAGCTTGTTCGGAGACACCGGGGAGCTGTTTTTT
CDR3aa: CASSLFGDTGELFF

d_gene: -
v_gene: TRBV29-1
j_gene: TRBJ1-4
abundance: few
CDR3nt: TGCAGCGTTGAAGGAAAGGCGGGTGGAGGGGAAAAACTGTTTTTT
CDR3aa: CSVEGKAGGGEKLFF

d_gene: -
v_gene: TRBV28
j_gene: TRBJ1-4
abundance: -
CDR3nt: TGTGCCAGCAGTCGACCCTCAACGAATGAAAAACTGTTTTTT
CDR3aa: CASSRPSTNEKLFF

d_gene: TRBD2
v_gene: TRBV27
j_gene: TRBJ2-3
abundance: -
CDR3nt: TGTGCCAGCAGTTTACGGAGCGGGAGAACAGATACGCAGTATTTT
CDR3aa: CASSLRSGRTDTQYF

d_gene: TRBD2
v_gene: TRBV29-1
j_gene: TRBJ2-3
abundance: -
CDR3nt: TGCAGCGTTGTCGTAGCGGGCTTATTAGATACGCAGTATTTT
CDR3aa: CSVVVAGLLDTQYF

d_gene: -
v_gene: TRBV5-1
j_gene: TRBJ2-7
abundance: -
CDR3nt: TGCGCCAGCGGCCGGGGGTCCTACGAGCAGTACTTC
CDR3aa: CASGRGSYEQYF

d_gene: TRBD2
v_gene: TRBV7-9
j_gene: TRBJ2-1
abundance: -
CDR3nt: TGTGCCAGCAGCCTAGGGCGGGAGGGAATTTCGGATGAGCAGTTCTTC
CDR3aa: CASSLGREGISDEQFF

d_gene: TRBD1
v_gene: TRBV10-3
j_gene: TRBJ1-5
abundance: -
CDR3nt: TGTGCCATCAGTGAGACCAACGGGGCAGGGGGCGGGCAGCCCCAGCATTTT
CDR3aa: CAISETNGAGGGQPQHF

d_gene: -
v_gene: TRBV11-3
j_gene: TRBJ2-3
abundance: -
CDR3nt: TGTGCCAGCAGCAAAGGAGGACGTACGCAGTATTTT
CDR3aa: CASSKGGRTQYF

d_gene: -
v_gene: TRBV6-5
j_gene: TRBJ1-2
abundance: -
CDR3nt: TGTGCCAGCAGGGATGGCTACACCTTC
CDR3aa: CASRDGYTF

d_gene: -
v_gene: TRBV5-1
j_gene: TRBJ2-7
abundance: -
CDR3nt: TGCGCCAGCAGCTTGGGTTCAGGGGTGGGTGTGACGTACTTC
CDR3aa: CASSLGSGVGVTYF

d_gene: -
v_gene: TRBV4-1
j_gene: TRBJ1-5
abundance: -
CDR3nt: TGCGCCAGCAGCCAAGGGGCGACTCATAGCAATCAGCCCCAGCATTTT
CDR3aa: CASSQGATHSNQPQHF

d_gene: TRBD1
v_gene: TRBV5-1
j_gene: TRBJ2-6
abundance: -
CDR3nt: TGCGCCAGCAGCTTGGCCCCGGGACAGGCCCCCTCTGGGGCCAACGTCCTGACTTTC
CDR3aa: CASSLAPGQAPSGANVLTF

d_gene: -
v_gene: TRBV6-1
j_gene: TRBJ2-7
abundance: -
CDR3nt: TGTGCCAGCAGTGAATTTGCGGGACTCTACGAGCAGTACTTC
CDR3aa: CASSEFAGLYEQYF

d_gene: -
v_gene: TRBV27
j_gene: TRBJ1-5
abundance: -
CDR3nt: TGTGCCAGCAGGACCTCGACCGGGGGTAGCAATCAGCCCCAGCATTTT
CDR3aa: CASRTSTGGSNQPQHF

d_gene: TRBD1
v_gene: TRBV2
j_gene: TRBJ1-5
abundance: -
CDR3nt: TGTGCCAGCAGTGGGACAGGGGGTGAACAGCCCCAGCATTTT
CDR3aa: CASSGTGGEQPQHF

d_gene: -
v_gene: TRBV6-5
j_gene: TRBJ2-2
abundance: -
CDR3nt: TGTGCCAGCAGTTACGGAGTCCAACGTACCGGGGAGCTGTTTTTT
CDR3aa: CASSYGVQRTGELFF

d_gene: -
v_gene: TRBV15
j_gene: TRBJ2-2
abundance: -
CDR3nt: TGTGCCACCAGCAGAAAACGGGACACCGGGGAGCTGTTTTTT
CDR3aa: CATSRKRDTGELFF

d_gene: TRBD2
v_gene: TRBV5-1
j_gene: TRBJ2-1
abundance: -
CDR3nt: TGCGCCAGCAGCGCCCTAGCGGGAGGGTCCTACAATGAGCAGTTCTTC
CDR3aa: CASSALAGGSYNEQFF

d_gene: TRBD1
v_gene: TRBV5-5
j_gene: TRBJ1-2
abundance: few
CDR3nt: TGTGCCAGCAGCTCATTAACGACAGGGGGCAATGGCTACACCTTC
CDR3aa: CASSSLTTGGNGYTF

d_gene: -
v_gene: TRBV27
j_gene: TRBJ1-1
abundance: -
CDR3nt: TGTGCCAGCAGTGGCTTGAGTGGTGGGCGCGACACTGAAGCTTTCTTT
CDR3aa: CASSGLSGGRDTEAFF